This T cell receptor (beta chain) was sequenced in a study of T cells in Graves' hyperthyroidism and ophthalmopathy. This clonotype showed up many times. Antigen: not known. Germline values: CDR1 SGHNT, CDR2 YYREEE (reference sequence). The CDR3 is 17 amino acids. With 3 bases clipped from V and 1 base from J, the junction kept 8 bases outside the gene matches. The study's findings and limits: Researchers report that a 13 V-J model separated ophthalmopathy from stable hyperthyroidism.

Those patients with uncontrolled infection, other autoimmune disease, pregnancy or lactation were excluded. Any symptoms of ophthalmopathy came after the first hyperthyroidism diagnosis, from which the blood sample dates. The CDR3 regions of TCR beta were amplified from RNA transcripts. The TCR CDR3 was amplified in a first-round RT-PCR using the HTBI primer set. TCRdb reprocessed the multiplex PCR reads with MiXCR, giving one entry per CDR3 protein. The sample contains about 300,000 distinct CDR3 sequences, less than 15% of which appear only once. This chain connects TRBV5-4 to TRBJ2-3, with 10 bases that match TRBD2. The sequence came from a woman in her twenties or thirties with Graves' hyperthyroidism that later progressed to Graves' ophthalmopathy. The sample taken for sequencing was blood. Here the CDR3 reads CASSSTLAGGRTDTQYF. CDR3 coding DNA: TGTGCCAGCAGCTCTACTTTAGCGGGAGGACGCACAGATACGCAGTATTTT.